This T cell receptor beta chain stems from a study of cytomegalovirus exposure and HLA in healthy donors. Study information: As released early, the data held roughly 85 million unique TCRs from HLA-typed donors.

Primers included in the PCR were 60 Vbeta and 13 Jbeta primers. Under the authors' procedure: In a later analysis, the count reached roughly 80 million unique TCR beta chains, with 8.5 million to 14 million shared. The data were produced by immunoSEQ multiplex PCR, yet TCRdb's version contains in-frame clones alone and is incomplete. That table is the source of V, J and clone size, and D and trimming were worked out from the DNA. The table shows 150,000 to 180,000 clones, with about 80% occurring only once. On this clone: Its specificity is unknown.

Broader study findings: Reports credit the classifier with highly specific, highly sensitive diagnosis of cytomegalovirus status.

The J segment lost 3 bases and the V segment lost 6 bases, leaving 5 bases of the junction unmatched. The germline V gene has CDR1 SNHLY and CDR2 FYNNEI. The CDR3 runs to 13 residues. Sequencing used PBMCs. The clonotype was recovered from a woman in her thirties or forties in good health and CMV-seronegative. The V call is TRBV2, the J call TRBJ2-7; 7 positions match TRBD1. The CDR3: CASSGDSLYEQYF. The CDR3 bases are TGTGCCAGCAGCGGGGACAGCCTCTACGAGCAGTACTTC.